This T cell receptor beta chain emerged from a study of T cell responses to AZD1222 COVID-19 vaccine. CDR1 is MNHNY and CDR2 is SVGAGI in the germline V gene (reference sequence). The length of the CDR3 is 15 residues. V gave up 5 bases and J gave up 0 bases; unmatched junction bases: 6. Sequencing was performed with immunoSEQ multiplex PCR; in TCRdb, only in-frame clones are kept and a portion is missing. This table holds about 100,000 clones, 80% to 95% found once. This sample comprised peripheral blood, obtained on day 0 of AZD1222 vaccination. This TCR derives from an adult in good health. The gene calls are TRBV6-6 and TRBJ1-2; 7 bases fit TRBD1. CDR3 loop: CASSILGTANYGYTF. CDR3 in DNA: TGTGCCAGCAGTATACTCGGGACAGCTAACTATGGCTACACCTTC.